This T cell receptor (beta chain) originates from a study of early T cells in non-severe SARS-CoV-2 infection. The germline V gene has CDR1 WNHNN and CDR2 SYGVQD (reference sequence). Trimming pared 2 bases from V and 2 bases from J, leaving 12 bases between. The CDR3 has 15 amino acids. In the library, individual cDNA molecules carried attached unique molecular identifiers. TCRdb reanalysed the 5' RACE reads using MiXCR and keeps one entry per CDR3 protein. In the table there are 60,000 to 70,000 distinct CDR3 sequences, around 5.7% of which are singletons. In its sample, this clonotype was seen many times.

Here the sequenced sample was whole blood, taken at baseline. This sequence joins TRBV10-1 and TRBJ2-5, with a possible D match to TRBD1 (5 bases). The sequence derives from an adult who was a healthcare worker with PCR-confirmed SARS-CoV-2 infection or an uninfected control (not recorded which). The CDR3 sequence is CASSEGAGRQETQYF. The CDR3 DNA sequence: TGCGCCAGCAGTGAGGGGGCAGGGCGACAAGAGACCCAGTACTTC.